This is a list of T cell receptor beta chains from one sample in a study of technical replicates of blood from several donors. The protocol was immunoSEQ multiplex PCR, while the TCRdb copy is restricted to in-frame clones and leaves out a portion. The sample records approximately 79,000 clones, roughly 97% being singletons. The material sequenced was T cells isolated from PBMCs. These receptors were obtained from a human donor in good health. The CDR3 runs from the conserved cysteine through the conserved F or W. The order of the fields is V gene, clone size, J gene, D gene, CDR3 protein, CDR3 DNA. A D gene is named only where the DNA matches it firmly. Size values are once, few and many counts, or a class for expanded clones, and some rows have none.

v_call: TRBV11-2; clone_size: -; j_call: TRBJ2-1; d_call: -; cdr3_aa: CASSSQGIWYGEQFF; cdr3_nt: TGTGCCAGCAGTTCTCAGGGTATTTGGTACGGTGAGCAGTTCTTC
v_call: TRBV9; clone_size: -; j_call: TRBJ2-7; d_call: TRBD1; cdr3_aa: CASSVDSGTGVSEQYF; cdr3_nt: TGTGCCAGCAGCGTAGATAGCGGGACAGGGGTCTCCGAGCAGTACTTC
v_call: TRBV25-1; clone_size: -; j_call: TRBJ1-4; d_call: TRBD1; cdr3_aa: CASRGQGNEKLFF; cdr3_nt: TGTGCCAGCAGGGGACAGGGTAATGAAAAACTGTTTTTT
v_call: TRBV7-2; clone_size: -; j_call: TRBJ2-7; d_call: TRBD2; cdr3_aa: CASSLVASGSYEQYF; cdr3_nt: TGTGCCAGCAGCTTAGTGGCTAGCGGGAGCTACGAGCAGTACTTC
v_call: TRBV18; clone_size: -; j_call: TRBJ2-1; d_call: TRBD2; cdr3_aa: CASSPARSSGINEQFF; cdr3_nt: TGTGCCAGCTCACCAGCGCGGTCTAGCGGGATTAATGAGCAGTTCTTC
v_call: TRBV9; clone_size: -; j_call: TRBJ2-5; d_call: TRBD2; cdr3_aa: CASSVDSGSRETQYF; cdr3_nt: TGTGCCAGCAGCGTGGATAGCGGGAGTCGGGAGACCCAGTACTTC
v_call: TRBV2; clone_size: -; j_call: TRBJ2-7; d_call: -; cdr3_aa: CASSDARRALHEQYF; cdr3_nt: TGTGCCAGCAGTGATGCCCGGAGGGCTCTCCACGAGCAGTACTTC
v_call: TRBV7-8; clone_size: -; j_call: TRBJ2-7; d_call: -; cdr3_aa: CASSQATGTSYF; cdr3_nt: TGTGCCAGCAGCCAAGCGACCGGGACAAGTTACTTC
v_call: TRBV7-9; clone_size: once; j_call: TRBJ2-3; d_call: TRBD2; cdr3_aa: CASSLSGLAGVTDTQYF; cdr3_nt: TGTGCCAGCAGCTTATCGGGACTAGCGGGAGTCACAGATACGCAGTATTTT
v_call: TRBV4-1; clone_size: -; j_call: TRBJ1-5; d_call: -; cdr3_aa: CASSQGGHTVGPQHF; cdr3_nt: TGCGCCAGCAGCCAAGGTGGACATACCGTCGGGCCCCAGCATTTT
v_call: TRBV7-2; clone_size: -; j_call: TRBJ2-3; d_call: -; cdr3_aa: CASSSGTDTQYF; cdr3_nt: TGTGCCAGCAGCTCAGGGACAGATACGCAGTATTTT
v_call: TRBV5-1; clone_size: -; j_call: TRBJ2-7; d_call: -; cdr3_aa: CASSIQTGPYEQYF; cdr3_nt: TGCGCCAGCAGCATACAGACAGGACCCTACGAGCAGTACTTC
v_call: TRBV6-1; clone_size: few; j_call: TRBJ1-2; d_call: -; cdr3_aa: CASSPSGKYYGYTF; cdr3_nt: TGTGCCAGCAGCCCTTCAGGGAAGTACTATGGCTACACCTTC